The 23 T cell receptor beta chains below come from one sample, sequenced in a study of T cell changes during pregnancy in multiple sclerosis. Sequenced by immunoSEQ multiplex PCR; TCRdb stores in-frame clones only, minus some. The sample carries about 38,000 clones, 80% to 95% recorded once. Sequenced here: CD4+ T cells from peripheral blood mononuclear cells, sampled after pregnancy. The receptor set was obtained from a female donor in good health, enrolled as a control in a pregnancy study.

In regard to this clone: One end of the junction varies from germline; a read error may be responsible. CDR3: CASSLGQGKTQYF. The CDR3 DNA is TGTGCTAGCAGCTTAGGGCAGGGGAAGACCCAGTACTTC. V is TRBV7-7 and J is TRBJ2-5, with D perhaps matching TRBD1 (6 bases). The CDR3 runs 13 residues. Per germline, CDR1 SSHAT and CDR2 FNYEAQ (reference sequence).

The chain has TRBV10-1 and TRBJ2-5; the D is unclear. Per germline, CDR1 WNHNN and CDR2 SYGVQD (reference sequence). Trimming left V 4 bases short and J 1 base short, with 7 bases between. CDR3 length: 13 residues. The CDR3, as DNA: TGCGCCAGCAGTGGGCAGCGCCAAGAGACCCAGTACTTC. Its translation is CASSGQRQETQYF.

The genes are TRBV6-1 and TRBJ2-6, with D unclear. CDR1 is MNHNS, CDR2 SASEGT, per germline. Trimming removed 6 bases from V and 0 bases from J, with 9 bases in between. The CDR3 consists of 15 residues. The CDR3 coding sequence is TGTGCCAGCAGGGCCCTCCCCTCTGGGGCCAACGTCCTGACTTTC. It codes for CASRALPSGANVLTF.

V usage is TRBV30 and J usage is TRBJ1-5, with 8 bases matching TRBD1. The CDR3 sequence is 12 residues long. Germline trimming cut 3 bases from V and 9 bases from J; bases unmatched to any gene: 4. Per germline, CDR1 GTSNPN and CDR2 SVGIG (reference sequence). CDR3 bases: TGTGCCTGGAGCGAACAGGGGGGGCCCCAGCATTTT. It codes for CAWSEQGGPQHF.

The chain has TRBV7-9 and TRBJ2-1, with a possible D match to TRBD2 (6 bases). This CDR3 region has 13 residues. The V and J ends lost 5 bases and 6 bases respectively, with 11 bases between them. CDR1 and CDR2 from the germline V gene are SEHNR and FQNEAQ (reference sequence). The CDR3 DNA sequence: TGTGCCAGCAGCGGACAAGCGGGCAATGAGCAGTTCTTC. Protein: CASSGQAGNEQFF.

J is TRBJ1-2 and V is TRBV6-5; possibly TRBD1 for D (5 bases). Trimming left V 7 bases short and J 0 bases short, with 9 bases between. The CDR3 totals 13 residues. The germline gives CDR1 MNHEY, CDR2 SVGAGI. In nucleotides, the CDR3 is TGTGCCAGCATGGGGCACACTAACTATGGCTACACCTTC. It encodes CASMGHTNYGYTF.

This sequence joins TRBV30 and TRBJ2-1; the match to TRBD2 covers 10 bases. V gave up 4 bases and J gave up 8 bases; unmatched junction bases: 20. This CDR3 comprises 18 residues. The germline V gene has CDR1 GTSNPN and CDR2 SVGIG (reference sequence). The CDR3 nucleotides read TGTGCCTGGAATGTACGAGGCTGGGGGCTAGCGGGAGTGGATGAGCAGTTCTTC. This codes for CAWNVRGWGLAGVDEQFF.

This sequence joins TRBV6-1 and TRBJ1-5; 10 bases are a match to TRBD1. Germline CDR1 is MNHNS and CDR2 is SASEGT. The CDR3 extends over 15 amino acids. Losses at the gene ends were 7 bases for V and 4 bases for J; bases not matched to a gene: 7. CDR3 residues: CASKWGQGQNQPQHF. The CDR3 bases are TGTGCCAGCAAATGGGGACAGGGGCAAAATCAGCCCCAGCATTTT.

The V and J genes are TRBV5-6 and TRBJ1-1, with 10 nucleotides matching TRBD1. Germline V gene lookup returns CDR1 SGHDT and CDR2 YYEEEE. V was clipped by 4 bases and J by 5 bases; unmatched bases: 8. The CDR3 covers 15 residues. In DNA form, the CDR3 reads TGTGCCAGCAGCCCGTACGACAGGGGGCTTACTGAAGCTTTCTTT. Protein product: CASSPYDRGLTEAFF.

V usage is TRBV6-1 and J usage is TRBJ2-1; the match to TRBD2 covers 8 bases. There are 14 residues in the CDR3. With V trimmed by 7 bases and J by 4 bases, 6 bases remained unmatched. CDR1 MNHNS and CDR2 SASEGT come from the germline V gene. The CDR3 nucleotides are TGTGCCAGCACCACAAGCGGGAGTTACAATGAGCAGTTCTTC. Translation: CASTTSGSYNEQFF.

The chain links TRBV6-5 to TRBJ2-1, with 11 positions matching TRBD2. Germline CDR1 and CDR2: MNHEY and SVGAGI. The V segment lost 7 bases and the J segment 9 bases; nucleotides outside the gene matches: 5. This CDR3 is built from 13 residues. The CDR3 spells CASIGLAGGEQFF. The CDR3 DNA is TGTGCCAGCATCGGGCTAGCGGGAGGTGAGCAGTTCTTC.

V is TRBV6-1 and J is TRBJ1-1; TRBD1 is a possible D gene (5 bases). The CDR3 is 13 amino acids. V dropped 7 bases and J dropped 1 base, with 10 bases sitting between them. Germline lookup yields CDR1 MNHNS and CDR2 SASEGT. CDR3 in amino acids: CASTVQENTEAFF. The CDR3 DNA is TGTGCCAGCACGGTACAGGAGAACACTGAAGCTTTCTTT.

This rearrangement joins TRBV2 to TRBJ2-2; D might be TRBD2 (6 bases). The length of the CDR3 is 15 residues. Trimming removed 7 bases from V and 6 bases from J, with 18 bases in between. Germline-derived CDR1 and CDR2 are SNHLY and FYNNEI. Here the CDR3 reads CASKPPGLSAGELFF. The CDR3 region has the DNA TGTGCCAGCAAACCACCGGGACTTAGCGCCGGGGAGCTGTTTTTT.

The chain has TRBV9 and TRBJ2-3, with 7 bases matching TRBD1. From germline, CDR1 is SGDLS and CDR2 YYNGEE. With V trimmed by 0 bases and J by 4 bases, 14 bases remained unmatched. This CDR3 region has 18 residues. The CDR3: CASSVATPTGLNADTQYF. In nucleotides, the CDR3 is TGTGCCAGCAGCGTAGCTACCCCGACAGGGTTGAATGCAGATACGCAGTATTTT. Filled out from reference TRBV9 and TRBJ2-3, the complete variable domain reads DSGVTQTPKHLITATGQRVTLRCSPRSGDLSVYWYQQSLDQGLQFLIQYYNGEERAKGNILERFSAQQFPDLHSELNLSSLELGDSALYFCASSVATPTGLNADTQYFGPGTRLTVL.

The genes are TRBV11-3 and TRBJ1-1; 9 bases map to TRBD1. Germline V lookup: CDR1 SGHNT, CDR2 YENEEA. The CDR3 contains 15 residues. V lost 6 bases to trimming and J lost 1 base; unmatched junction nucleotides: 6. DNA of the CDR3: TGTGCCAGCAGACAAACAGGGGGCGCGAACACTGAAGCTTTCTTT. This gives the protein CASRQTGGANTEAFF.

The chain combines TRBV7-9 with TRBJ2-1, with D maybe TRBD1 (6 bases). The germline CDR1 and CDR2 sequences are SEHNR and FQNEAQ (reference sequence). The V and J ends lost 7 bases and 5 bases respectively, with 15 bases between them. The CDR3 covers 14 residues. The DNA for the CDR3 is TGTGCCAGCACTAACCGGGACAACCACAATGAGCAGTTCTTC. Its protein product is CASTNRDNHNEQFF.

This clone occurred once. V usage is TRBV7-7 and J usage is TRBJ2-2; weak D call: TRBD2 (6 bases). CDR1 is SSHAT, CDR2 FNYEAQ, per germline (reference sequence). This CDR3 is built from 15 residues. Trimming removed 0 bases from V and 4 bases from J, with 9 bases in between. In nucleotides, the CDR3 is TGTGCCAGCAGCTTAGCCGGGGGTGGCACCGGGGAGCTGTTTTTT. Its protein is CASSLAGGGTGELFF.

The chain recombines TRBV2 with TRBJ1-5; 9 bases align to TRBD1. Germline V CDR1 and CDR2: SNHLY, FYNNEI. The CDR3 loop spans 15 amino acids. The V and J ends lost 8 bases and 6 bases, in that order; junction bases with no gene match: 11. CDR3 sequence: CASETNRDRVQPQHF. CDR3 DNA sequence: TGTGCCAGCGAAACAAACCGGGACAGGGTTCAGCCCCAGCATTTT.

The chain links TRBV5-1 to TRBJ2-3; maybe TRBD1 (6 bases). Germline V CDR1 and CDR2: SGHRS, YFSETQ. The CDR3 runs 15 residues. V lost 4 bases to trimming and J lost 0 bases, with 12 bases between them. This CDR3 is CASSRTDPSTDTQYF. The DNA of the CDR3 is TGCGCCAGCAGCCGGACAGATCCTAGCACAGATACGCAGTATTTT.

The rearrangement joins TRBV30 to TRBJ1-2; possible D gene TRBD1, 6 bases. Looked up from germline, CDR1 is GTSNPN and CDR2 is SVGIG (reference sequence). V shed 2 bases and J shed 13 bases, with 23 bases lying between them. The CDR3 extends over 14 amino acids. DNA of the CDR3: TGTGCCTGGAGTCTTACCCCCAGGGAGAGGGGGTTCACCTTC. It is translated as CAWSLTPRERGFTF.

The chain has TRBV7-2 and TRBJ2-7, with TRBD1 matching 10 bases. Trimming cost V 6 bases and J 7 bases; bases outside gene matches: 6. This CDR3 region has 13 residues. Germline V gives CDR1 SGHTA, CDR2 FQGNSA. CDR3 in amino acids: CASSDRGRGEQYF. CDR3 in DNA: TGTGCCAGCAGTGACAGGGGGCGAGGGGAGCAGTACTTC.

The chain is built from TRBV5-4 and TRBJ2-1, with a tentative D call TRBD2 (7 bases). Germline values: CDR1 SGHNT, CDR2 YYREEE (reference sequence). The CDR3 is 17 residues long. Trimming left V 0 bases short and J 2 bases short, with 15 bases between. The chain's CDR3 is CASSLGGGASPYNEQFF. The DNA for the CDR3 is TGTGCCAGCAGCTTGGGCGGGGGCGCAAGCCCCTACAATGAGCAGTTCTTC.

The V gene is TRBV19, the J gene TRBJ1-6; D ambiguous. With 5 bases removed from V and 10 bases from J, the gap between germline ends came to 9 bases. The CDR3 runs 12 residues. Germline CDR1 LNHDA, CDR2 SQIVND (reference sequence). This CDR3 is CASSWADSPLHF. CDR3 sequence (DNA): TGTGCCAGTAGTTGGGCAGACTCACCCCTCCACTTT.